Included here is one T cell receptor beta chain sequence, with context. The data were taken from a study of control samples from healthy donors and cancer patients. V shed 2 bases and J shed 0 bases, with 11 bases lying between them. Germline V CDR1 and CDR2: SGHTA, FQGNSA. The CDR3 has 16 residues. Data came from immunoSEQ multiplex PCR; TCRdb stores just in-frame clones and leaves some out. This table holds fewer than 95,000 clones, around four fifths found once. The chain links TRBV7-2 to TRBJ1-3; no clear D gene. Sequencing was performed on blood. This receptor was identified in a man aged 30 to 39 in good health. Here the CDR3 reads CASSLKTRNSGNTIYF. The CDR3 region has the DNA TGTGCCAGCAGCTTAAAAACGAGAAACTCTGGAAACACCATATATTTT.